The next 18 T cell receptor beta chains were all read from a single sample in a study of tumor and adjacent non-tumor tissue in lung cancer. This sample's RNA came from whole unsorted tissue. Three rounds of nested PCR, following a modified ARM-PCR protocol, produced the TCRbeta library. TCRdb re-derived calls from the multiplex PCR reads in MiXCR, one entry per CDR3 protein. The table shows 91,000 or so distinct CDR3 sequences, with about 72% occurring only once. Material for sequencing was lung tumor tissue. These receptors were collected from a man in his 60s with non-small cell lung cancer.

Remarks on this clonotype: The junction differs from germline at one of its ends, possibly a read error. V is TRBV29-1 and J is TRBJ1-1; D is unclear. The length of the CDR3 is 13 residues. Germline CDR1 is SQVTM and CDR2 is ANQGSEA. CDR3 DNA sequence: TGCAGCGTTGGAATGTCCATGAACACTGAAGGTTTCTTT. Amino acids: CSVGMSMNTEGFF.

V usage is TRBV11-3 and J usage is TRBJ2-7; 9 positions match TRBD2. This CDR3 region has 16 residues. After removal of 4 bases from V and 5 bases from J, the junction contained 12 bases not matched to a gene. Germline lookup yields CDR1 SGHNT and CDR2 YENEEA. CDR3 DNA sequence: TGTGCCAGCAGCTCCCGGACTAGCGAGAGACGCGACGAGCAGTACTTC. Translation: CASSSRTSERRDEQYF.

About this clonotype: Without the conserved terminal phenylalanine or tryptophan, this CDR3 likely stems from a read error. The DNA for the CDR3 is TGCAGCGTTTTTTGGACTAGCGGGAGGGTTGGGGCCAACGTCCTGACTATC. Translation gives CSVFWTSGRVGANVLTI. The chain is built from TRBV29-1 and TRBJ2-6; TRBD2 matches at 15 bases. Trimming cost V 5 bases and J 3 bases; bases outside gene matches: 5. Germline CDR1 reads SQVTM; CDR2 reads ANQGSEA. The CDR3 spans 17 residues.

Comment on this clonotype: This clone may be a read error of a much larger clone one base away. The J gene is TRBJ2-2, the V gene TRBV6-5, with D maybe TRBD2 (5 bases). The CDR3 length is 11 residues. Germline CDR1 reads MNHEY; CDR2 reads SVGAGI. CDR3 residues: CASLGPGKLFF. CDR3 DNA: TGTGCCAGCTTAGGTCCCGGGAAGCTGTTTTTT.

With regard to this clonotype: One end of the junction does not line up with germline, which may come from a read error. The V and J genes are TRBV5-6 and TRBJ2-3, with 14 bases aligning to TRBD2. Germline loops: CDR1 SGHDT, CDR2 YYEEEE. The CDR3 is 15 amino acids. CDR3 in amino acids: CASRQGLAGVDTQYF. DNA for the CDR3: TGTGCCAGCAGGCAGGGACTAGCGGGAGTAGATACGCAGTACTTT.

This clonotype has ten or more counts. This rearrangement joins TRBV6-6 to TRBJ2-7, with 8 nucleotides matching TRBD1. CDR3 length: 15 residues. CDR1 and CDR2 from the germline V gene are MNHNY and SVGAGI (reference sequence). V was clipped by 7 bases and J by 3 bases; unmatched bases: 11. The CDR3 DNA sequence: TGTGCCAGCACCTTAGGACAGGGTGGCCTCTACGAGCAGTACTTC. Protein product: CASTLGQGGLYEQYF.

The table lists this clonotype with a few counts. This may arise from a read error, as a much more abundant clone is one base away. The chain is built from TRBV6-2 or TRBV6-3 and TRBJ1-2, with 7 bases lining up with TRBD1. Germline CDR1 MNHEY, CDR2 SVGEGT. CDR3 length: 14 residues. CDR3 DNA: TGTGCCAGCAGGCAACAGGGGAATAACTATGGCTACATCTTC. This translates into CASRQQGNNYGYIF.

The chain has TRBV5-1 and TRBJ1-1, with TRBD1 identical over 8 bases. Germline loops: CDR1 SGHRS, CDR2 YFSETQ. V dropped 8 bases and J dropped 1; count of bases not matched to a gene: 16. This CDR3 region has 17 residues. Here the CDR3 reads CARRPQGAHPSNTEAFF. The CDR3 DNA reads TGCGCCAGAAGGCCGCAGGGGGCGCATCCTTCGAACACTGAAGCTTTCTTT. The variable domain in full, completed from reference TRBV5-1 and TRBJ1-1, reads KAGVTQTPRYLIKTRGQQVTLSCSPISGHRSVSWYQQTPGQGLQFLFEYFSETQRNKGNFPGRFSGRQFSNSRSEMNVSTLELGDSALYLCARRPQGAHPSNTEAFFGQGTRLTVV.

Worth noting for this clonotype: Possible read error: a much larger clone is one base away. This CDR3 is CASSPYGNSLLHF. The CDR3 DNA is TGTGCCAGCAGCCCGTACGGTAATTCACTCCTCCACTTT. The chain combines TRBV14 with TRBJ1-6; D ambiguous. This CDR3 is built from 13 residues. Per germline, CDR1 SGHDN and CDR2 FVKESK.

As for this clonotype: This could be a read error, since a much larger clone is one nucleotide away. V gene TRBV12-3 or TRBV12-4 combines with J gene TRBJ2-7; TRBD2 might be the D (6 bases). With 3 bases removed from V and 0 bases from J, the gap between germline ends came to 15 bases. This CDR3 is built from 16 residues. The CDR3 DNA follows: TGTGCCAGCAGTTTGATTAGCGGAGGGGTCTCCTACGAGCAGTACTTC. This encodes CASSLISGGVSYEQYF.

The chain joins TRBV5-4 to TRBJ2-7; D ambiguous. The germline V gene encodes CDR1 SGHNT and CDR2 YYREEE (reference sequence). The CDR3 sequence is 16 residues long. Deletions cut 9 bases from V and 0 bases from J, with 22 bases between. The CDR3 DNA reads as TGTGCCAACGGCTTGGCCGTGTCAGGATTCTCCTACGAGCAGTACTTC. Its protein product is CANGLAVSGFSYEQYF.

Comment on this clonotype: At one of its ends the junction is not consistent with the germline gene, which may arise from a read error. The rearrangement uses TRBV4-1 and TRBJ2-5; tentatively, D is TRBD2 (7 bases). This CDR3 is built from 15 residues. The V gene's germline CDR1 is MGHRA and CDR2 YSYEKL. The CDR3 region has the DNA TGCGCCAGCAGTGAGGGGGGGGGCCTAGCAGAGACCAAGTACTTC. Amino acids: CASSEGGGLAETKYF.

In its sample, this clonotype was seen a few times. The rearrangement links TRBV4-1 to TRBJ1-4, with D maybe TRBD1 (5 bases). Germline V gives CDR1 MGHRA, CDR2 YSYEKL. V dropped 0 bases and J dropped 3 bases, with 14 bases sitting between them. The CDR3 is made up of 17 amino acids. Here the CDR3 DNA reads TGCGCCAGCAGCCAAGACTCCTCCGGGGGGGCTAATGAAAAACTGTTTTTT. Its protein is CASSQDSSGGANEKLFF.

With respect to this clonotype: In this CDR3 the conserved last residue, phenylalanine or tryptophan, is missing, so a read error is likely. CDR3 bases: TGCGCCAGCAGCCAAGTCCCAGTACGGGCAGCCCTTCAAGAGACCCAGTACATC. The encoded protein is CASSQVPVRAALQETQYI. The rearrangement links TRBV4-3 to TRBJ2-5; D is undetermined. Trimming left V 1 base short and J 2 bases short, with 20 bases between. The germline V gene encodes CDR1 LGHNA and CDR2 YSLEER. CDR3 length equals 18 residues.

This clonotype was seen a single time. The junction shows a germline mismatch at one end, possibly a read error. The chain is built from TRBV12-3 or TRBV12-4 and TRBJ2-4; D could derive from TRBD1 or TRBD2 (6 bases each). This CDR3 is 13 amino acids long. CDR3 coding DNA: TGTGCCGGCAGTCAAGGGGGGTCTGAGGTTCAGTACTTC. This codes for CAGSQGGSEVQYF.

As to this clonotype: A much larger clone differs by one base, so this may be a read error. The J gene is TRBJ1-1, the V gene TRBV28, with D uncertain. Germline V gene data show CDR1 as MDHEN and CDR2 as SYDVKM. The CDR3 extends over 15 amino acids. CDR3 protein: CTSSLFGILNTEAFF. The CDR3 DNA reads TGTACCAGCAGTTTATTTGGGATCCTAAACACTGAAGCTTTCTTT.

A word on this clonotype: At one of its ends the junction is not consistent with the germline gene, which may arise from a read error. The V and J genes are TRBV11-1 and TRBJ2-2, with D possibly matching TRBD1 (5 bases). Per the germline V gene, CDR1 is SGHAT and CDR2 is FQDESV (reference sequence). The CDR3 consists of 15 residues. The CDR3 protein is CANSRAGSGIGELFF. For the CDR3, the DNA is TGTGCCAACAGCCGTGCAGGGTCGGGCATCGGGGAGCTGTTTTTT.

As concerns this clonotype: Germline and junction disagree at one end, which may indicate a read error. The chain joins TRBV6-2 or TRBV6-3 to TRBJ2-2; TRBD1 matches 8 bases. Germline V lookup: CDR1 MNHEY, CDR2 SVGEGT. The CDR3 loop spans 15 amino acids. The CDR3 reads CASRTGTGTAGELVF. The CDR3 bases are TGTGCCAGCAGAACCGGGACAGGTACGGCCGGGGAGCTGGTTTTT.